These 10 T cell receptor beta chains were all obtained from the same sample, sequenced in a study of blood T cells in healthy people across ages. Primers used in a second PCR of roughly 7 to 12 cycles were a sample-barcoded 5' primer and a J-beta primer mix. Each CDR3 protein is one row after TCRdb ran MiXCR on the 5' RACE reads. The table lists approximately 690,000 distinct CDR3 sequences, under 70% of them singletons. The sequencing input was blood. The receptors were gathered from a man in his sixties in good health.

This clonotype was recorded a few times. The V call is TRBV10-3, the J call TRBJ2-5; TRBD1 aligns across 8 bases. Trimming cost V 0 bases and J 5 bases; bases outside gene matches: 2. Germline V CDR1 and CDR2: ENHRY, SYGVKD. The CDR3 consists of 14 residues. In DNA form, the CDR3 reads TGTGCCATCAGTGAGTCGACAGGGGAGGAGACCCAGTACTTC. It codes for CAISESTGEETQYF.

The chain joins TRBV29-1 to TRBJ2-3; 10 bases match TRBD1. This CDR3 is built from 13 residues. With 7 bases clipped from V and 5 bases from J, the junction kept 6 bases outside the gene matches. Germline V gene data show CDR1 as SQVTM and CDR2 as ANQGSEA. This CDR3 is CSGRQGAGDTQYF. CDR3 DNA: TGCAGCGGCCGACAGGGGGCTGGAGATACGCAGTATTTT.

The gene calls are TRBV6-5 and TRBJ2-1, with TRBD1 identical over 8 bases. The trim removed 2 bases at V and 9 bases at J, leaving 6 bases unmatched. CDR1 and CDR2 (germline): MNHEY, SVGAGI. This CDR3 spans 14 amino acids. CDR3 in DNA: TGTGCCAGCAGTTACCTTCCCGGACAGGGTGAGCAGTTCTTC. This codes for CASSYLPGQGEQFF.

V is TRBV3-1 and J is TRBJ1-2, with 8 bases lining up with TRBD1. The CDR3 length is 15 residues. The germline V gene encodes CDR1 LGHDT and CDR2 YNNKEL (reference sequence). J was trimmed by 3 bases and V by 4 bases; bases with no gene match: 7. For the CDR3, the DNA is TGTGCCAGCAGCCGAACATCGACAGGGGACTATGGCTACACCTTC. It is translated as CASSRTSTGDYGYTF.

The J gene is TRBJ2-3, the V gene TRBV4-1; D might be TRBD2 (6 bases). The CDR3 spans 15 residues. Germline V gives CDR1 MGHRA, CDR2 YSYEKL. Trimming left V 2 bases short and J 0 bases short, with 9 bases between. The CDR3 here is CASSQLGTSTDTQYF. The CDR3 nucleotides are TGCGCCAGCAGCCAACTCGGGACTAGCACAGATACGCAGTATTTT.

This clonotype was detected only a few times. The genes are TRBV7-7 and TRBJ2-5; D is perhaps TRBD2 (6 bases). The V and J ends lost 5 bases and 3 bases respectively, with 16 bases between them. The CDR3 totals 15 residues. Germline-derived CDR1 and CDR2 are SSHAT and FNYEAQ (reference sequence). The CDR3 nucleotides are TGTGCCAGCAGCCCCTCGGGACTGACTAAAGAGACCCAGTACTTC. This sequence encodes CASSPSGLTKETQYF.

The table lists this clonotype with a few counts. The V call is TRBV13, the J call TRBJ1-6; 10 bases line up with TRBD1. The germline V gene encodes CDR1 PRHDT and CDR2 FYEKMQ (reference sequence). V lost 4 bases and J lost 7; bases outside the gene matches: 1. This CDR3 is 14 amino acids long. This CDR3 reads CASSWDRGNSPLHF. Here the CDR3 DNA reads TGTGCCAGCAGCTGGGACAGGGGCAATTCACCCCTCCACTTT.

The V and J genes are TRBV11-2 and TRBJ2-7; 8 positions agree with TRBD2. This CDR3 spans 16 amino acids. Trimming took 1 base from V and 2 from J; bases not matched to a gene: 7. The V gene's germline CDR1 is SGHAT and CDR2 FQNNGV. The CDR3 protein is CASSLVWRGEPYEQYF. The DNA of the CDR3 is TGTGCCAGCAGCTTAGTCTGGCGGGGGGAACCCTACGAGCAGTACTTC.

This clonotype came up once. This chain links TRBV27 with TRBJ2-1; maybe TRBD1 (7 bases). This CDR3 is 16 amino acids long. V gave up 3 bases and J gave up 8 bases, with 20 bases separating them. Germline CDR1 and CDR2: MNHEY and SMNVEV (reference sequence). The CDR3 region is CASSFFSPTRGDEQFF. The CDR3 coding sequence is TGTGCCAGCAGTTTTTTTTCCCCGACCAGGGGGGATGAGCAGTTCTTC.

CDR3 protein: CASSTQAYEQYF. CDR3 nucleotides: TGCGCCAGCAGTACGCAGGCCTACGAGCAGTACTTC. This chain joins TRBV10-2 and TRBJ2-7; D ambiguous. Germline V lookup: CDR1 WSHSY, CDR2 SAAADI. Trimming took off 5 bases at V and 2 bases at J, with 7 bases between the two ends. CDR3 size: 12 residues.